These 5 T cell receptor beta chains share one sample of origin, sequenced in a study of cytomegalovirus exposure and HLA in healthy donors. PCR amplification relied on 60 Vbeta primers (plus 13 Jbeta primers). Using immunoSEQ multiplex PCR, the repertoire was profiled, and TCRdb retains in-frame clones only, with some absent. The top ten hold approximately 31% of the sample, which has some 90,000 clones, 80% seen once. Sequencing used PBMCs. These receptors originate from a man aged 50 to 60 in good health and CMV-seropositive.

The rearrangement joins TRBV19 to TRBJ2-1; TRBD2 matches 7 bases. J gave up 1 base and V 5 bases, and 5 bases lay outside the gene matches. The CDR3 totals 15 residues. Germline CDR1 and CDR2: LNHDA and SQIVND (reference sequence). In DNA, the CDR3 is TGTGCCAGTAGTGTGGCGGGAGTATCCTACAATGAGCAGTTCTTC. Amino acids: CASSVAGVSYNEQFF.

The rearrangement uses TRBV5-6 and TRBJ1-1; D is uncertain. The CDR3 loop spans 13 amino acids. The ends were cut back, 0 bases at V and 1 base at J, with 4 bases in the middle. Germline CDR1 reads SGHDT; CDR2 reads YYEEEE. CDR3 bases: TGTGCCAGCAGCTTGGGTAGGAACACTGAAGCTTTCTTT. It is translated as CASSLGRNTEAFF.

The rearrangement joins TRBV28 to TRBJ2-7; 7 bases map to TRBD1. V lost 5 bases and J lost 4; bases outside the gene matches: 5. There are 13 residues in the CDR3. Germline V gives CDR1 MDHEN, CDR2 SYDVKM. The CDR3 sequence is CASSMTGSYEQYF. In DNA, the CDR3 is TGTGCCAGCAGTATGACAGGGTCTTACGAGCAGTACTTC.

The chain employs TRBV7-8 and TRBJ1-2, with D possibly being TRBD1 (5 bases). CDR1 and CDR2 from the germline V gene are SGHVS and FQNEAQ. The CDR3 contains 14 residues. Trimming took off 5 bases at V and 4 bases at J, with 14 bases between the two ends. The CDR3 sequence: CASSPMGGAYGYTF. The DNA for the CDR3 is TGTGCCAGCAGCCCCATGGGAGGGGCCTATGGCTACACCTTC.

The genes are TRBV11-2 and TRBJ1-3; 7 bases are shared with TRBD1. J was trimmed by 3 bases and V by 5 bases; bases with no gene match: 10. The CDR3 runs to 16 residues. CDR1 is SGHAT, CDR2 FQNNGV, per germline. The CDR3 nucleotides are TGTGCCAGCAGCCCCCAGTCCCGGACAGGTGGAAACACCATATATTTT. Its translation: CASSPQSRTGGNTIYF.